This entry lists 2 T cell receptor beta chains sequenced from one sample in a study of blood T cells in healthy people across ages. For the second PCR, which ran for 7 to 11 cycles, a sample-barcoded 5' primer and a J-beta primer mix were used. From the 5' RACE reads, TCRdb called clonotypes with MiXCR, one entry per CDR3 protein. The sample yields approximately 830,000 distinct CDR3 sequences, approximately 59% seen once. The sequencing input was blood. The origin of the receptors is a young man in good health.

This chain links TRBV29-1 with TRBJ2-7; a weak D match, TRBD2 (6 bases). Trimming removed 4 bases from V and 7 bases from J, with 20 bases in between. The germline V gene encodes CDR1 SQVTM and CDR2 ANQGSEA. This CDR3 has 14 amino acids. CDR3 DNA: TGCAGCGTTGGGGGGGAGAGGCTAGCCGGTGAGCAGTACTTC. Its translation: CSVGGERLAGEQYF.

This clonotype was seen a few times. This rearrangement joins TRBV29-1 to TRBJ2-4; D possibly corresponds to TRBD1 (6 bases). The tail of the sequence fits TRBJ2-7 better, so the J call may be wrong. Germline V gene data show CDR1 as SQVTM and CDR2 as ANQGSEA. The CDR3 is 10 amino acids. In DNA, the CDR3 is TGCAGCGTGGGACAAAGCGAGCAGTACTTC. Its protein is CSVGQSEQYF.